This entry is about one TCR beta chain. Its antigen remains unknown. Time point specified: late sampling 161 to 241 days after vaccination in a few convalescent patients. Treatment defined: approximately nine-day PBMC culture with coronavirus spike peptide pools or control peptides (ViraFEST assay). This specimen belongs to a study of vaccination and CD4 T cells after COVID-19. Study-wide background: Everyone enrolled got two doses of BNT162b2 or mRNA-1273 vaccine.

This CDR3 is 15 amino acids long. Germline CDR1 and CDR2: LNHNV and YYDKDF (reference sequence). V was pared by 4 bases and J by 4 bases, with 17 bases between. The study sequenced cultured CD4+ T cell DNA using the Oncomine TCR Beta short-read assay. Using its own MiXCR run on the PCR reads, TCRdb lists one record per CDR3 protein. The data hold 15,000 to 20,000 distinct CDR3 sequences, with just over 50% observed a single time. The chain is built from TRBV15 and TRBJ2-7; D tentatively reads TRBD1 or TRBD2 (5 bases each). The receptor comes from a human donor who had recovered from COVID-19. The sample consisted of CD4+ T cells from blood, cultured in vitro, taken about 7 months after SARS-CoV-2 vaccination. For the CDR3, the DNA is TGTGCCACCAGCACAGAGGGGCCTGGACCGTACGAGCAGTACTTC. This codes for CATSTEGPGPYEQYF.